The 6 T cell receptor beta chains below all came from one sample that was sequenced in a study of Graves' ophthalmopathy and Graves' hyperthyroidism (dated by TCRdb to the late 2010s). Instrument used: Illumina HiSeq 2000. For repertoire sequencing, TCR beta CDR3 regions were amplified from RNA transcripts. HTBI primers and the Qiagen OneStep RT-PCR kit were used in a first-round RT-PCR, which was followed by a second-round multiplex PCR, size selection and purification. The public reads were reanalyzed by TCRdb: fastp trimming at Q25, MiXCR alignment, in-frame beta chains only. All rows with the same CDR3 protein become a single entry with the most common DNA and genes. The sample table records over a million distinct CDR3 sequences; roughly two fifths of these occur just once. The biggest ten clones account for 11% of the sample. The material sequenced was peripheral blood or thyroid tissue (not recorded which). Every receptor here comes from an adult man with Graves' hyperthyroidism.

V and J are TRBV29-1 and TRBJ1-2; TRBD1 matches 8 bases. CDR1 SQVTM and CDR2 ANQGSEA come from the germline V gene. The CDR3 has 12 amino acids. After removal of 3 bases from V and 8 bases from J, the junction contained 5 bases not matched to a gene. Here the CDR3 DNA reads TGCAGCGTTGAGACAGGGGTACTCGGCTACACCTTC. Amino acid sequence: CSVETGVLGYTF.

Worth noting for this clonotype: A much larger clone sits a single nucleotide away, making a read error possible. The chain links TRBV10-3 to TRBJ2-7; D is undetermined. Germline V CDR1 and CDR2: ENHRY, SYGVKD. The CDR3 covers 14 residues. The germline V and J ends were trimmed by 7 bases and 0 bases, with 13 bases remaining between them. CDR3 DNA sequence: TGTGCCATCACGTGTGGGGTAAACTCCTACGAGCAGTACTTC. Translating gives CAITCGVNSYEQYF.

A few counts support this clonotype. The V and J genes are TRBV5-1 and TRBJ1-1; maybe TRBD1 (5 bases). With 7 bases removed from V and 0 bases from J, the gap between germline ends came to 16 bases. Germline CDR1 is SGHRS and CDR2 is YFSETQ. This CDR3 is built from 15 residues. The CDR3 region has the DNA TGCGCCAGCGGCGAAGGGGCGGTAGTGAACACTGAAGCTTTCTTT. Its protein is CASGEGAVVNTEAFF.

This clonotype came up many times. The chain couples TRBV20-1 to TRBJ1-5, with 9 bases that match TRBD1. Germline CDR1 and CDR2: DFQATT and SNEGSKA (reference sequence). V was clipped by 5 bases and J by 2 bases; unmatched bases: 7. This CDR3 region has 15 residues. The CDR3 nucleotides read TGCAGTGCTTTAACAGGGGGCTTCGGCAATCAGCCCCAGCATTTT. Translation: CSALTGGFGNQPQHF.

This clonotype showed up just a few times. This chain links TRBV10-3 with TRBJ1-5; 10 bases are a match to TRBD1. CDR1 and CDR2 from the germline V gene are ENHRY and SYGVKD. The ends lost 4 bases at V and 1 base at J; junction bases unmatched: 7. This CDR3 contains 17 residues. The CDR3 loop reads CAISAQDRGRSNQPQHF. The CDR3 region has the DNA TGTGCCATCAGTGCACAAGACAGGGGGCGAAGCAATCAGCCCCAGCATTTT.

The gene calls are TRBV2 and TRBJ1-1; D perhaps matches TRBD1 (6 bases). V lost 7 bases, J lost 4 bases, and 13 bases lay in between. The CDR3 runs to 13 residues. Germline lookup yields CDR1 SNHLY and CDR2 FYNNEI. The CDR3 DNA is TGTGCCAGCACTGGGGGCCGGATCACTGAAGCTTTCTTT. Protein product: CASTGGRITEAFF.